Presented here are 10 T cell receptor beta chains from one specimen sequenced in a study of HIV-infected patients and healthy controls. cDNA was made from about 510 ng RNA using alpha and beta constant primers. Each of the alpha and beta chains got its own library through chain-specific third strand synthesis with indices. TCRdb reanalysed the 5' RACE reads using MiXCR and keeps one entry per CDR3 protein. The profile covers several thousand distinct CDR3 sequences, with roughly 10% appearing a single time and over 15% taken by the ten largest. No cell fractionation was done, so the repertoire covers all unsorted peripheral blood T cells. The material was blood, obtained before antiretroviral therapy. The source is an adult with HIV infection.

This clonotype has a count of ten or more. The CDR3 loop reads CASSSLYGYTF. CDR3 coding DNA: TGTGCCAGCAGTTCCCTCTATGGCTACACCTTC. V and J are TRBV6-5 and TRBJ1-2; D remains unclear. Germline lookup yields CDR1 MNHEY and CDR2 SVGAGI. This CDR3 has 11 residues. V lost 4 bases, J lost 4 bases, and 4 bases lay in between.

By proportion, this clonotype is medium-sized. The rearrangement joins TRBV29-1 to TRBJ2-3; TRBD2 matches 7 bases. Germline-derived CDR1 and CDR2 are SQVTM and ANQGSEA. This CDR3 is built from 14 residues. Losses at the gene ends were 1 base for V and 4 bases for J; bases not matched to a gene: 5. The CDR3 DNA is TGCAGCGTTGAAGCTCTGGCGGGAGCAGATACGCAGTATTTT. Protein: CSVEALAGADTQYF.

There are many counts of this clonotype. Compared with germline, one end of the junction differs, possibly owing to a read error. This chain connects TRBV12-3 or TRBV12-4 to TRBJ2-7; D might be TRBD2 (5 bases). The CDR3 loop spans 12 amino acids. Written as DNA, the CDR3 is TGTGCCAGCAGTCTAGCTCCGGGCGAGCAGTACTTC. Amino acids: CASSLAPGEQYF.

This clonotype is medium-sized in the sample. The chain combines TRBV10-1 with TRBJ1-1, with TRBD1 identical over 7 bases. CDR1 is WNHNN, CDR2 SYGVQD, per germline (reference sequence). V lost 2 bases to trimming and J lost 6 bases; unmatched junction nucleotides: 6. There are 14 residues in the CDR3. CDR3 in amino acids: CASSERQGLAEAFF. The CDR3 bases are TGCGCCAGCAGTGAGAGACAGGGCCTGGCTGAAGCTTTCTTT.

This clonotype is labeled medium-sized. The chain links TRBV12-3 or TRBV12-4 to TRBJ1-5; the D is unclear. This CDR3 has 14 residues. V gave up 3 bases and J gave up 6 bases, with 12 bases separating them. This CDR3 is CASSFVIGGQPQHF. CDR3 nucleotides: TGTGCCAGCAGTTTTGTGATTGGTGGTCAGCCCCAGCATTTT.

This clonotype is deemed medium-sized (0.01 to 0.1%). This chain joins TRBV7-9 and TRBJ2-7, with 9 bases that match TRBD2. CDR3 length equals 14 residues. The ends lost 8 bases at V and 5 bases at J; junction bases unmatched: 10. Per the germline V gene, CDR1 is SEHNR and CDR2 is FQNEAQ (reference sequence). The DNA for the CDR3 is TGTGCCAGCGGGAATAGCGGGAGATCCCACGAGCAGTACTTC. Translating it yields CASGNSGRSHEQYF.

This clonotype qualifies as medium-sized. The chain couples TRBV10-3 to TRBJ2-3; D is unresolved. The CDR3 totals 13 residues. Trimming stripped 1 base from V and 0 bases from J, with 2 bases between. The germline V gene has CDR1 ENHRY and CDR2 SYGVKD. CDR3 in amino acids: CAISEWSTDTQYF. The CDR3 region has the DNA TGTGCCATCAGTGAGTGGAGCACAGATACGCAGTATTTT.

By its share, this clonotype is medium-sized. The CDR3: CSAPTGTGDFRDIQYF. The CDR3 DNA sequence: TGCAGTGCCCCGACCGGGACAGGGGATTTTAGGGACATTCAGTACTTC. The rearrangement links TRBV20-1 to TRBJ2-4, with 10 bases lining up with TRBD1. The germline V gene has CDR1 DFQATT and CDR2 SNEGSKA (reference sequence). V shed 6 bases, J shed 8 bases, and the junction held 16 bases outside the gene matches. This CDR3 has 16 amino acids.

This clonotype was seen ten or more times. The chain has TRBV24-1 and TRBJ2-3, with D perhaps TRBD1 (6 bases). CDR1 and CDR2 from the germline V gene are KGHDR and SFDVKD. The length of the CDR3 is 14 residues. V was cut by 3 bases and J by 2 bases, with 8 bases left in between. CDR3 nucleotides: TGTGCCACCAGTGATGGACAGCCCACAGATACGCAGTATTTT. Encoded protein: CATSDGQPTDTQYF.

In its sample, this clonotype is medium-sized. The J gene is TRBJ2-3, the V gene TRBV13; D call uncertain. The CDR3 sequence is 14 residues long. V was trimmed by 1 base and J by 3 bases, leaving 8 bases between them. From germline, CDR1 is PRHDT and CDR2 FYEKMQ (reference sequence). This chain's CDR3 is CASSLVGVTDTQYF. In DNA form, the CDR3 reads TGTGCCAGCAGCTTAGTTGGAGTGACAGATACGCAGTATTTT.